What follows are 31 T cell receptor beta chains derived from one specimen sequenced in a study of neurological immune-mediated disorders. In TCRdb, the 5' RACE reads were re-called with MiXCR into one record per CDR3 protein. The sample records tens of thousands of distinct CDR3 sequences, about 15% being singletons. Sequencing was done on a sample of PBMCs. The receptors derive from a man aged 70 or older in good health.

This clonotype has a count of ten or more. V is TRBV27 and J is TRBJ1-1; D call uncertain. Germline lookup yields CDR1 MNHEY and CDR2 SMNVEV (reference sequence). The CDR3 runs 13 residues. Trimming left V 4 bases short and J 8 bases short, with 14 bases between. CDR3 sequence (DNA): TGTGCCAGCAGTTCCATTATCTCAGGCGAAGCTTTCTTT. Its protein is CASSSIISGEAFF.

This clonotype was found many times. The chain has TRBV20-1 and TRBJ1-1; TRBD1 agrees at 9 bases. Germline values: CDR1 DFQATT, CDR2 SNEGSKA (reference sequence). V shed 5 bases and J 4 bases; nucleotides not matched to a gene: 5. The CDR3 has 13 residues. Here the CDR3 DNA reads TGCAGTGCTTTGGGACAGGGAGGCACTGAAGCTTTCTTT. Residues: CSALGQGGTEAFF.

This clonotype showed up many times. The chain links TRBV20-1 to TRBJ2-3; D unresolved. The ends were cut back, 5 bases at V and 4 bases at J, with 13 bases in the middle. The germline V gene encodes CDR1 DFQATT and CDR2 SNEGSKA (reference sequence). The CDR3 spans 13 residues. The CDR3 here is CSASPLIADTQYF. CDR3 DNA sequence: TGCAGTGCTTCCCCCTTAATAGCAGATACGCAGTATTTT.

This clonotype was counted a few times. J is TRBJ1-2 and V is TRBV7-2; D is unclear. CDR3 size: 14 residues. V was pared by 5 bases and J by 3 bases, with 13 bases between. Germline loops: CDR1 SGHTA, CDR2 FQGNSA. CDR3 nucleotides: TGTGCCAGCAGCCCCTTCGGTGGGGACTATGGCTACACCTTC. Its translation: CASSPFGGDYGYTF.

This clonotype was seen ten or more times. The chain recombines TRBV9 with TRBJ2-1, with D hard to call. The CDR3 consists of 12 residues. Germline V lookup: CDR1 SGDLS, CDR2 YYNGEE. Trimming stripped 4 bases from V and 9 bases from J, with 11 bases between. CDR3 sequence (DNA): TGTGCCAGCAGCCCGCAGTTGGGTGAGCAGTTCTTC. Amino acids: CASSPQLGEQFF.

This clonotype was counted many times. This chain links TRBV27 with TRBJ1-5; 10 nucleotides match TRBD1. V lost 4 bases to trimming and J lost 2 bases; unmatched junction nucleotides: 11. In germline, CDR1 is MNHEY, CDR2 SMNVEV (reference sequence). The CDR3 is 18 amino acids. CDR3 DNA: TGTGCCAGCAGTTCATACCGGACAGGGGGAGTGGGCAATCAGCCCCAGCATTTT. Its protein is CASSSYRTGGVGNQPQHF.

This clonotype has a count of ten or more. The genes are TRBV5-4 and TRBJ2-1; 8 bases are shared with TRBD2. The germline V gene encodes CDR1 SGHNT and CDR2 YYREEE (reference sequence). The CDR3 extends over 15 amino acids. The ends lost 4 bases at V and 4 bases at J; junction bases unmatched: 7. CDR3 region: CASSRSGGVYNEQFF. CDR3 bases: TGTGCCAGCAGCCGAAGCGGGGGCGTTTACAATGAGCAGTTCTTC.

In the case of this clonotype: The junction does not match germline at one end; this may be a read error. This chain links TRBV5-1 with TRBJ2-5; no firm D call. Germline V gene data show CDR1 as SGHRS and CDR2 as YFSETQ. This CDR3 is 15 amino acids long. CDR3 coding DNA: TGCGCCAGCAGCTTGGTGGTTCAGCCCTCGGAGACACAGTACTTC. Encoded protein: CASSLVVQPSETQYF.

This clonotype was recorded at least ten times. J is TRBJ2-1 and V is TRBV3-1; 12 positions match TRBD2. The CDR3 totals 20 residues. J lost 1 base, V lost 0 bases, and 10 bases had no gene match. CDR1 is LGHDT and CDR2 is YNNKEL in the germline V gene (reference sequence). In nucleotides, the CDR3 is TGTGCCAGCAGCCAAGATTACCGGCTAGCGGGGGGGACGTCCTACAATGAGCAGTTCTTC. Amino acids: CASSQDYRLAGGTSYNEQFF.

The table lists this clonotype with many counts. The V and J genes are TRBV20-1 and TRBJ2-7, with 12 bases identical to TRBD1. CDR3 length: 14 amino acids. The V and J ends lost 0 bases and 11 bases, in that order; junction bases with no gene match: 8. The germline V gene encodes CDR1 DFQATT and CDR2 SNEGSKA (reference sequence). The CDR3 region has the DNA TGCAGTGCTAGAGATCCGGGACAGGGGGCGAAAGAGTACTTC. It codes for CSARDPGQGAKEYF.

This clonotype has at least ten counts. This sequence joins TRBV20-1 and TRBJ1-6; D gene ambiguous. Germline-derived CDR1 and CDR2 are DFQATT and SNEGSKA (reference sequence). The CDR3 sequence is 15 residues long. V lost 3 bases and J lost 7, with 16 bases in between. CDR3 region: CSASVSRVENSPLHF. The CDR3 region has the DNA TGCAGTGCTAGTGTTTCGAGGGTGGAAAATTCACCCCTCCACTTT.

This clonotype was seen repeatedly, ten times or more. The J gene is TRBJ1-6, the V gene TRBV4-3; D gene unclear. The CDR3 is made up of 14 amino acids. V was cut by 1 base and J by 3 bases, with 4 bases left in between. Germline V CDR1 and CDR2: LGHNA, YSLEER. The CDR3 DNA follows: TGCGCCAGCAGCCAAGTTATCTATAATTCACCCCTCCACTTT. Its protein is CASSQVIYNSPLHF.

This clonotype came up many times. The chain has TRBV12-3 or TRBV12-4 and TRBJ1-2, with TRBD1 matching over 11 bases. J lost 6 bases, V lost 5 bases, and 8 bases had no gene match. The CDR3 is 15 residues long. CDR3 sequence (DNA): TGTGCCAGCAGTATGGACAGGGGGCTGTATGATGGCTACACCTTC. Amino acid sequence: CASSMDRGLYDGYTF.

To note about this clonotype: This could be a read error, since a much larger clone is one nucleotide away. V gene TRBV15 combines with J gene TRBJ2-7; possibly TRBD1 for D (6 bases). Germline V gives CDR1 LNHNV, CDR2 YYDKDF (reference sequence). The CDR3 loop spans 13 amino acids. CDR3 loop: CASSREYRDEQYF. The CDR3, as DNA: TGTGCCTCCAGCAGGGAGTACAGGGACGAGCAGTACTTC.

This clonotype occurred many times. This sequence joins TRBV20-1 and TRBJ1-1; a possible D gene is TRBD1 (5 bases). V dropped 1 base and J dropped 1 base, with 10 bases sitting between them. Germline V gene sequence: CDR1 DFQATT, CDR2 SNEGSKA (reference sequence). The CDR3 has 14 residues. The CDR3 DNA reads TGCAGTGCTAGAGCTCCGGGACGGAACACTGAAGCTTTCTTT. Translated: CSARAPGRNTEAFF.

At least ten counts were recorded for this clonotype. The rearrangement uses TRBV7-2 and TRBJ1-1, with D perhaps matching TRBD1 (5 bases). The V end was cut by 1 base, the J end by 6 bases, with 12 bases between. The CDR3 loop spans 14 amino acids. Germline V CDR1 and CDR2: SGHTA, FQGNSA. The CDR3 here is CASSLVLQGSEAFF. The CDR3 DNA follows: TGTGCCAGCAGCTTAGTCTTGCAGGGATCTGAAGCTTTCTTT.

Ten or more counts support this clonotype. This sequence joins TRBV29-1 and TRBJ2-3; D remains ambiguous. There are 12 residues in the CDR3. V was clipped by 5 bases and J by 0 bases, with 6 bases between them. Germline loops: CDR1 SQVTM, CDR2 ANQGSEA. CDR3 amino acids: CSVLHSTDTQYF. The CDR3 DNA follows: TGCAGCGTTCTTCATAGCACAGATACGCAGTATTTT.

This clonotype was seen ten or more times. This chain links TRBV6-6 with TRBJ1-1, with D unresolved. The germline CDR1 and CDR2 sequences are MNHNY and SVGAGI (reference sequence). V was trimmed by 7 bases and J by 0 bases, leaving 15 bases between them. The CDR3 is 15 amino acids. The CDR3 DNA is TGTGCCAGCATACGGCCAGGAGCCATGAACACTGAAGCTTTCTTT. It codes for CASIRPGAMNTEAFF.

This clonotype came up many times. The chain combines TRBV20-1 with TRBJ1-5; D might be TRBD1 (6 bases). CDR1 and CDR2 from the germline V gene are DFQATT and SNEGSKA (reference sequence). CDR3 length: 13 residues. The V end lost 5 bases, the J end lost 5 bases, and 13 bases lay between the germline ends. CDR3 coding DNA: TGCAGTGCTCAACGACAGGCAGATCAGCCCCAGCATTTT. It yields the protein CSAQRQADQPQHF.

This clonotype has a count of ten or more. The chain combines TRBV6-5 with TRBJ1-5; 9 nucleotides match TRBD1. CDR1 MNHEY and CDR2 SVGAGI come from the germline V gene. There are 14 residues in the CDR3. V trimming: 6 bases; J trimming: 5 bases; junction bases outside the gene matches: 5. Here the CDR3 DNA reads TGTGCCAGCAGACCGACAGGGGGTGATCAGCCCCAGCATTTT. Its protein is CASRPTGGDQPQHF.

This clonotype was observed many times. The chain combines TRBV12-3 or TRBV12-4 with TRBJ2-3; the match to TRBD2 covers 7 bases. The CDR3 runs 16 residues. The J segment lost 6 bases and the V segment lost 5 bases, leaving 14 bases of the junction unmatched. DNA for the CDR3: TGTGCCAGCAGTCTCTCCGGGTCCGTGGGAGGGGATACGCAGTATTTT. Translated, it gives CASSLSGSVGGDTQYF.

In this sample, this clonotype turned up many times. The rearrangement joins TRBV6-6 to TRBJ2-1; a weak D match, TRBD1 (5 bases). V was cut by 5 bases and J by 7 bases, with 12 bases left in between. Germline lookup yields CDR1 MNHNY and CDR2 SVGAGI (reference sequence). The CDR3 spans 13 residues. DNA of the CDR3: TGTGCCAGCAGTCCTTCAGGGTGGAATGAGCAGTTCTTC. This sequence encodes CASSPSGWNEQFF.

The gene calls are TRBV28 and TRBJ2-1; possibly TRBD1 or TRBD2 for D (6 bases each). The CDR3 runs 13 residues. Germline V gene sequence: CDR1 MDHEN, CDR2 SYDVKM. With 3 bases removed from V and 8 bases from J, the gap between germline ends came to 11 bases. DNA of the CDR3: TGTGCCAGCAGTTTGGGGGGCAGGGATGAGCAGTTCTTC. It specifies CASSLGGRDEQFF.

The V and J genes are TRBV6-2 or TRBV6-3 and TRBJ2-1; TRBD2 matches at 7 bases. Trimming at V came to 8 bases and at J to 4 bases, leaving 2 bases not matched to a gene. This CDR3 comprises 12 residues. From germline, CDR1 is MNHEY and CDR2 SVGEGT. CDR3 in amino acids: CASGLVYNEQFF. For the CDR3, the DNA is TGTGCCAGCGGACTAGTATACAATGAGCAGTTCTTC.

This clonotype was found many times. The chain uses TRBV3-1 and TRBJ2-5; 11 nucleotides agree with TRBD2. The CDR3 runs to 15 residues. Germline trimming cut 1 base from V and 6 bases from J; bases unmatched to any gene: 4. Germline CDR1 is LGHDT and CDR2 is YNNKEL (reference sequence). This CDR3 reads CASSQGRLAGQTQYF. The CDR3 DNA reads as TGTGCCAGCAGCCAAGGGAGACTAGCGGGACAGACCCAGTACTTC.

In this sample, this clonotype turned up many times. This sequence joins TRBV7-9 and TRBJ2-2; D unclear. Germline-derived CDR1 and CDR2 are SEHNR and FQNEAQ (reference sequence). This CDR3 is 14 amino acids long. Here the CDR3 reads CVTAYGQSSGELFF. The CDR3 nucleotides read TGTGTCACAGCATACGGGCAGTCATCCGGGGAGCTGTTTTTT.

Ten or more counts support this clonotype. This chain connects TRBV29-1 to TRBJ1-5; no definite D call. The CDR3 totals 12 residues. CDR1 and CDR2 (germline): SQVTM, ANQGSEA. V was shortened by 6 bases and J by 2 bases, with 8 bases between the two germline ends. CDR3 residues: CSVGRGNQPQHF. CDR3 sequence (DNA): TGCAGCGTCGGACGGGGCAATCAGCCCCAGCATTTT.

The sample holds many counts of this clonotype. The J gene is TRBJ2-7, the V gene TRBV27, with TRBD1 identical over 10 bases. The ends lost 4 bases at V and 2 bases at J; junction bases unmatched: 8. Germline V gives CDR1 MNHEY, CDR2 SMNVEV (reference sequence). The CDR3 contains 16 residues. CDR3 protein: CASSSPRDRGTYEQYF. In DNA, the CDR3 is TGTGCCAGCAGTTCACCTCGGGACAGGGGAACCTACGAGCAGTACTTC.

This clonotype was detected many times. Here the CDR3 DNA reads TGCGCCAGCAGCTTGAGGGCAGGGTCGTTTAATTCACCCCTCCACTTT. As protein: CASSLRAGSFNSPLHF. This chain links TRBV5-1 with TRBJ1-6; TRBD1 might be the D (5 bases). The CDR3 covers 16 residues. Germline-derived CDR1 and CDR2 are SGHRS and YFSETQ. Trimming removed 1 base from V and 6 bases from J, with 14 bases in between.

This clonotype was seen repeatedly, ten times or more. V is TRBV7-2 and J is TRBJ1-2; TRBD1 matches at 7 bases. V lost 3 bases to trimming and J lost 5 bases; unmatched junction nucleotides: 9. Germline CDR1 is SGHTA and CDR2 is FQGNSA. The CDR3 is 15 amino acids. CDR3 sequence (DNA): TGTGCCAGCAGCTTGTACCCCGGGACAGCATATGGCTACACCTTC. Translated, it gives CASSLYPGTAYGYTF.

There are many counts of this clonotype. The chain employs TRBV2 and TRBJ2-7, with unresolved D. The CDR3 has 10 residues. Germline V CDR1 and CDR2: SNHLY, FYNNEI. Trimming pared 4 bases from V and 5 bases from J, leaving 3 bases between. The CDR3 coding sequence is TGTGCCAGCAGTGCAAACGAGCAGTACTTC. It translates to CASSANEQYF.